This TCR beta chain was documented in a study of molecular identifiers for immune sequencing clone quantification. Libraries from naive CD8 cells were generated from about 20,000 to 1,000,000 sorted cells (with 10%, 30% or 50% RNA). Naive CD8 T cells were picked out by sorting for CD8+CD4-CCR7+CD45RA+. Trimming stripped 4 bases from V and 0 bases from J, with 12 bases between. The germline V gene has CDR1 SGHRS and CDR2 YFSETQ. This CDR3 spans 15 amino acids. TCRdb reanalysed the PCR reads using MiXCR and keeps one entry per CDR3 protein. The table shows hundreds of thousands of distinct CDR3 sequences, with roughly 27% occurring only once. Concerning this clonotype: A much more abundant neighbour one base away suggests this may be a read error.

This clonotype was obtained from a human donor in good health. Some libraries in this study had Jurkat cell RNA spiked in. Sequencing used naive CD8+ T cells from blood, with Jurkat cell RNA spiked in. Subset described: FACS-sorted CD8+CD4-CCR7+CD45RA+ naive T cells. V gene TRBV5-1 combines with J gene TRBJ2-3; no clear D. As DNA, the CDR3 is TGCGCCAGCAGCCCAACAGTATATAGCACAGATACGCAGTATTTT. Amino acid sequence: CASSPTVYSTDTQYF.